The rows below give T cell receptor beta chains drawn from one sample of a study of T cell responses to AZD1222 COVID-19 vaccine. Libraries were prepared by immunoSEQ multiplex PCR; TCRdb keeps only in-frame clonotypes and omits some of them. The sample shows approximately 120,000 clones, approximately 89% of them seen only once. This specimen consisted of peripheral blood, obtained 28 days after the second AZD1222 dose. All receptors derive from an adult who received the AZD1222 COVID-19 vaccine. CDR3s include the opening cysteine and the closing phenylalanine or tryptophan. The D gene is left open where the match is weak. The size field is filled for only some rows; it gives once, few, many or a size class.

CDR3nt,CDR3aa,d_gene,abundance,j_gene,v_gene
TGTGCCAGCAGTTTTTCTGGGGAGGCCTACGAGCAGTACTTC,CASSFSGEAYEQYF,-,-,TRBJ2-7,TRBV6-5
TGTGCCAGCAGCTTAGGACAGACGGGCTACACCTTC,CASSLGQTGYTF,-,-,TRBJ1-2,TRBV5-6
TGTGCCAGCAGCCAAGAGTTGCAACGGATCTCTGGAAACACCATATATTTT,CASSQELQRISGNTIYF,-,-,TRBJ1-3,TRBV3-1/TRBV3-2
TGTGCCAGCTCACCGACAGGGGACGGAAACACCATATATTTT,CASSPTGDGNTIYF,TRBD1,-,TRBJ1-3,TRBV18
TGTGCCAGCAGCCAATCGATAGGGGCTGAGCAGTTCTTC,CASSQSIGAEQFF,-,few,TRBJ2-1,TRBV3-1/TRBV3-2
TGTGCCAGCAGCTGGAGGGCCGCTAATGAAAAACTGTTTTTT,CASSWRAANEKLFF,-,once,TRBJ1-4,TRBV3-1/TRBV3-2
TGTGCCAGCAGCGTAGGATCCATGCGAGGGCGACCAGATACGCAGTATTTT,CASSVGSMRGRPDTQYF,-,-,TRBJ2-3,TRBV7-6
TGCAGCGGTGGCAGACGGGACTCCTACAATGAGCAGTTCTTC,CSGGRRDSYNEQFF,-,-,TRBJ2-1,TRBV29-1
TGCAGCGTTGCTTTCCGGAAGGCTAATGAAAAACTGTTTTTT,CSVAFRKANEKLFF,-,-,TRBJ1-4,TRBV29-1
TGTGCCAGCAGTTACACCCGGGCTAGCGGCCAAGAGACCCAGTACTTC,CASSYTRASGQETQYF,TRBD2,-,TRBJ2-5,TRBV6-5
TGTGCCAGCCGGACAACAGGGGTCTCCTACGAGCAGTACTTC,CASRTTGVSYEQYF,TRBD1,-,TRBJ2-7,TRBV5-4
TGTGCCAGTAGTATAGCCTACGGGGTTCGTCAGCCCCAGCATTTT,CASSIAYGVRQPQHF,-,-,TRBJ1-5,TRBV19
TGTGCCAGCAGTGAAACGGACGGCAATCAGCCCCAGCATTTT,CASSETDGNQPQHF,-,-,TRBJ1-5,TRBV2
TGTGCCAGCAGCCCCTTAGGAACAGGGACTAGCGGGGGGGGTCAAGAGACCCAGTACTTC,CASSPLGTGTSGGGQETQYF,TRBD2,-,TRBJ2-5,TRBV6-6
TGTGCCAGCAGCCCAAGGACAAGGCCTAACTATGGCTACACCTTC,CASSPRTRPNYGYTF,-,-,TRBJ1-2,TRBV16
TGCGCCAGCAGCTTGGCCCCGGGTTTAGATGAAAAACTGTTTTTT,CASSLAPGLDEKLFF,-,-,TRBJ1-4,TRBV5-1
TGCGCCAGCAGCCTAGACACTCCCCAGGTAGATACGCAGTATTTT,CASSLDTPQVDTQYF,-,-,TRBJ2-3,TRBV5-1